The 28 T cell receptor beta chains listed next were all sequenced from one sample in a study of blood T cell repertoires in COVID-19. The assay was immunoSEQ multiplex PCR, and TCRdb's table has in-frame clones only and misses some. The table has around 300,000 clones, about 88% seen once. Sequencing was performed on PBMCs or T cells enriched from blood (not recorded which). The receptors were sampled from a woman between 45 and 60 years old who had recovered from COVID-19.

The chain uses TRBV7-8 and TRBJ1-5; D not certain. V was pared by 0 bases and J by 0 bases, with 6 bases between. The CDR3 has 15 residues. CDR1 and CDR2 from the germline V gene are SGHVS and FQNEAQ. The CDR3: CASSLASYSNQPQHF. The CDR3 region has the DNA TGTGCCAGCAGCTTAGCGTCCTATAGCAATCAGCCCCAGCATTTT. Full variable domain (rest looked up from reference TRBV7-8 and TRBJ1-5): GAGVSQSPRYKVAKRGQDVALRCDPISGHVSLFWYQQALGQGPEFLTYFQNEAQLDKSGLPSDRFFAERPEGSVSTLKIQRTQQEDSAVYLCASSLASYSNQPQHFGDGTRLSIL.

This chain joins TRBV5-8 and TRBJ2-7; TRBD1 aligns across 10 bases. The CDR3 sequence is 15 residues long. J lost 2 bases, V lost 3 bases, and 5 bases had no gene match. CDR1 and CDR2 from the germline V gene are SGHTS and YDEGEE. DNA for the CDR3: TGTGCCAGCAGCTACCAGGGACAGGGGACCTACGAGCAGTACTTC. Translating gives CASSYQGQGTYEQYF.

V is TRBV20-1 and J is TRBJ2-7; 7 nucleotides match TRBD2. There are 16 residues in the CDR3. Germline CDR1 DFQATT, CDR2 SNEGSKA (reference sequence). Trimming cost V 3 bases and J 2 bases; bases outside gene matches: 13. This CDR3 reads CSASPPLMGGAYEQYF. DNA for the CDR3: TGCAGTGCTAGTCCACCCCTTATGGGGGGGGCCTACGAGCAGTACTTC.

V and J are TRBV5-1 and TRBJ1-6; possible D gene TRBD1, 5 bases. V was shortened by 1 base and J by 13 bases, with 15 bases between the two germline ends. The germline V gene has CDR1 SGHRS and CDR2 YFSETQ. The CDR3 sequence is 14 residues long. CDR3 residues: CASSLQGVNRPLHF. CDR3 DNA sequence: TGCGCCAGCAGCTTGCAAGGGGTCAATAGGCCCCTCCACTTT.

This chain uses TRBV4-3 with TRBJ2-1; TRBD1 aligns across 8 bases. Germline V gene data show CDR1 as LGHNA and CDR2 as YSLEER. The CDR3 is 15 residues long. With 0 bases clipped from V and 10 bases from J, the junction kept 8 bases outside the gene matches. CDR3 in DNA: TGCGCCAGCAGCCAAGATTGGGCAGGGGGCGGCGAGCAGTTCTTC. Translated: CASSQDWAGGGEQFF.

V and J are TRBV9 and TRBJ2-1; 7 bases are shared with TRBD1. The CDR3 is 15 amino acids. Germline assignment: CDR1 SGDLS and CDR2 YYNGEE. V lost 3 bases to trimming and J lost 3 bases; unmatched junction nucleotides: 6. The CDR3 is CASSARQGYYNEQFF. CDR3 sequence (DNA): TGTGCCAGCAGCGCGAGACAGGGCTACTACAATGAGCAGTTCTTC.

The V gene is TRBV4-3, the J gene TRBJ2-1; TRBD2 matches 7 bases. The CDR3 loop spans 17 amino acids. V shed 0 bases and J 7 bases; nucleotides not matched to a gene: 12. Per the germline V gene, CDR1 is LGHNA and CDR2 is YSLEER. CDR3 sequence: CASSQDYGGRILNEQFF. The CDR3 DNA is TGCGCCAGCAGCCAAGATTACGGCGGGAGAATCTTGAATGAGCAGTTCTTC.

The rearrangement joins TRBV20-1 to TRBJ1-6; 8 bases are a match to TRBD1. Germline V gene data show CDR1 as DFQATT and CDR2 as SNEGSKA (reference sequence). CDR3 length: 14 residues. V shed 3 bases and J 8 bases; nucleotides not matched to a gene: 6. CDR3 loop: CSASIQGVDSPLHF. DNA of the CDR3: TGCAGTGCTAGTATACAGGGGGTTGATTCACCCCTCCACTTT.

This chain connects TRBV4-3 to TRBJ2-1, with 12 bases identical to TRBD2. J lost 8 bases, V lost 0 bases, and 11 bases had no gene match. Germline V CDR1 and CDR2: LGHNA, YSLEER. The CDR3 runs 18 residues. In nucleotides, the CDR3 is TGCGCCAGCAGCCAAGATGTGAGGACTAGCGGGAAAAGGTATGAGCAGTTCTTC. It yields the protein CASSQDVRTSGKRYEQFF.

This rearrangement joins TRBV24-1 to TRBJ2-1; 10 bases are a match to TRBD1. J gave up 3 bases and V 3 bases, and 7 bases lay outside the gene matches. CDR3 length equals 17 residues. In germline, CDR1 is KGHDR, CDR2 SFDVKD. The CDR3 sequence: CATSDPGGQGIYNEQFF. In DNA form, the CDR3 reads TGTGCCACCAGTGATCCAGGGGGACAGGGGATCTACAATGAGCAGTTCTTC.

J is TRBJ2-7 and V is TRBV19; 8 bases line up with TRBD2. Germline V lookup: CDR1 LNHDA, CDR2 SQIVND (reference sequence). This CDR3 is built from 18 residues. The J segment lost 3 bases and the V segment lost 10 bases, leaving 23 bases of the junction unmatched. The CDR3 protein is CATTPRRQLAGARYEQYF. The CDR3 region has the DNA TGTGCCACTACTCCTCGACGGCAGCTAGCGGGTGCCCGCTACGAGCAGTACTTC.

The chain links TRBV28 to TRBJ2-2; 10 positions agree with TRBD2. With V trimmed by 1 base and J by 3 bases, 2 bases remained unmatched. Looked up from germline, CDR1 is MDHEN and CDR2 is SYDVKM. This CDR3 spans 16 amino acids. The CDR3 nucleotides are TGTGCCAGCAGTTTATACAGCGGGAGGGACACCGGGGAGCTGTTTTTT. This encodes CASSLYSGRDTGELFF.

This clone was detected only a few times. This sequence joins TRBV30 and TRBJ1-2; 9 bases align to TRBD1. The CDR3 is 12 residues long. After removal of 2 bases from V and 7 bases from J, the junction contained 2 bases not matched to a gene. Germline V gives CDR1 GTSNPN, CDR2 SVGIG (reference sequence). CDR3 nucleotide sequence: TGTGCCTGGAGTTTGACAGGGGGTGGCTACACCTTC. Protein: CAWSLTGGGYTF.

The V and J genes are TRBV7-8 and TRBJ2-4, with TRBD2 matching over 11 bases. Germline V gene sequence: CDR1 SGHVS, CDR2 FQNEAQ. Trimming took 5 bases from V and 4 from J; bases not matched to a gene: 7. This CDR3 is 16 amino acids long. CDR3 sequence: CASSAGLAERKNIQYF. The CDR3 DNA sequence: TGTGCCAGCAGCGCGGGACTAGCGGAACGGAAAAACATTCAGTACTTC.

This clone came up once. The chain recombines TRBV7-6 with TRBJ2-5, with 8 bases matching TRBD2. CDR3 length: 16 amino acids. The germline V gene encodes CDR1 SGHVS and CDR2 FNYEAQ. V was clipped by 4 bases and J by 4 bases; unmatched bases: 11. The CDR3 here is CASSSGVGAGVETQYF. The CDR3 nucleotides are TGTGCCAGCAGCTCAGGGGTAGGAGCGGGAGTAGAGACCCAGTACTTC.

The count of this clone is one. This chain joins TRBV28 and TRBJ1-4; D call uncertain. The V end lost 4 bases, the J end lost 3 bases, and 18 bases lay between the germline ends. Per germline, CDR1 MDHEN and CDR2 SYDVKM. The length of the CDR3 is 17 residues. Written as DNA, the CDR3 is TGTGCCAGCAGTTCAGCCAATAACGCCGGGGCTAATGAAAAACTGTTTTTT. Amino acid sequence: CASSSANNAGANEKLFF.

This clone was found once. The chain carries TRBV28 and TRBJ2-7, with 7 bases identical to TRBD2. The trim removed 9 bases at V and 3 bases at J, leaving 11 bases unmatched. The CDR3 totals 14 residues. Germline lookup yields CDR1 MDHEN and CDR2 SYDVKM. In DNA form, the CDR3 reads TGTGCCAGTCTGGGTCAGCGGGGTAACTACGAGCAGTACTTC. Protein: CASLGQRGNYEQYF.

The chain carries TRBV6-5 and TRBJ2-7; TRBD1 matches at 8 bases. Unmatched junction bases numbered 8, after V lost 2 bases and J lost 2 bases. Germline-derived CDR1 and CDR2 are MNHEY and SVGAGI. CDR3 size: 16 residues. The CDR3 here is CASSYRTDRGPYEQYF. In DNA form, the CDR3 reads TGTGCCAGCAGTTACCGAACCGACAGGGGCCCCTACGAGCAGTACTTC.

This rearrangement joins TRBV18 to TRBJ1-6; 10 nucleotides line up with TRBD1. The CDR3 covers 12 residues. CDR1 is KGHSH and CDR2 is LQKENI in the germline V gene. The J segment lost 13 bases and the V segment lost 5 bases, leaving 2 bases of the junction unmatched. In nucleotides, the CDR3 is TGTGCCAGCTCAACGGGACAGGGGCCCCTCCACTTT. Translating gives CASSTGQGPLHF.

This chain joins TRBV29-1 and TRBJ2-1; D may be TRBD1 (6 bases). Deletions cut 4 bases from V and 1 base from J, with 8 bases between. The germline CDR1 and CDR2 sequences are SQVTM and ANQGSEA. CDR3 length equals 13 residues. CDR3 in amino acids: CSVGQDSYNEQFF. The CDR3 coding sequence is TGCAGCGTTGGACAGGATTCCTACAATGAGCAGTTCTTC.

This sequence joins TRBV7-3 and TRBJ1-6, with 7 nucleotides matching TRBD1. The CDR3 length is 18 residues. Germline CDR1 SGHTA, CDR2 FQGTGA. V lost 2 bases to trimming and J lost 7 bases; unmatched junction nucleotides: 14. This chain's CDR3 is CASSLDVGETGTNSPLHF. In DNA, the CDR3 is TGTGCCAGCAGCTTAGATGTCGGAGAGACAGGGACCAATTCACCCCTCCACTTT.

The V and J genes are TRBV5-1 and TRBJ1-1, with 7 bases fitting TRBD1. Looked up from germline, CDR1 is SGHRS and CDR2 is YFSETQ. The CDR3 consists of 15 residues. V shed 0 bases and J 1 base; nucleotides not matched to a gene: 3. The CDR3 spells CASSLARGTNTEAFF. CDR3 in DNA: TGCGCCAGCAGCTTGGCCAGGGGGACGAACACTGAAGCTTTCTTT.

The J gene is TRBJ1-5, the V gene TRBV5-3; the D gene is possibly TRBD1 (5 bases). TRBV5-3 is placed among ORFs of uncertain function. Trimming left V 0 bases short and J 6 bases short, with 13 bases between. The CDR3 length is 15 residues. The CDR3 reads CARSLAGGMSQPQHF. As DNA, the CDR3 is TGTGCCAGAAGCTTGGCCGGGGGGATGAGTCAGCCCCAGCATTTT.

The chain carries TRBV6-5 and TRBJ1-2, with D possibly being TRBD1 (5 bases). The V gene lost 4 bases and the J gene lost 3 bases, with 9 bases spanning the gap. Germline V gene data show CDR1 as MNHEY and CDR2 as SVGAGI. This CDR3 spans 13 amino acids. CDR3 sequence: CASSFDSYYGYTF. DNA of the CDR3: TGTGCCAGCAGTTTCGACAGCTACTATGGCTACACCTTC.

This chain connects TRBV11-2 to TRBJ2-1, with a possible D match to TRBD2 (6 bases). This CDR3 has 14 amino acids. The germline V and J ends were trimmed by 7 bases and 7 bases, with 17 bases remaining between them. Germline assignment: CDR1 SGHAT and CDR2 FQNNGV. CDR3 DNA: TGTGCCAGCACCCTATCGCATAGCGGAAATGAGCAGTTCTTC. It yields the protein CASTLSHSGNEQFF.

J is TRBJ1-1 and V is TRBV7-9; 8 nucleotides line up with TRBD1. The J segment lost 5 bases and the V segment lost 2 bases, leaving 7 bases of the junction unmatched. The CDR3 runs 15 residues. CDR1 and CDR2 (germline): SEHNR, FQNEAQ (reference sequence). CDR3 nucleotide sequence: TGTGCCAGCAGCTTAACGCAGACAGGGGAAACTGAAGCTTTCTTT. It specifies CASSLTQTGETEAFF.

V gene TRBV6-5 combines with J gene TRBJ2-7, with a weak D call TRBD2 (6 bases). The CDR3 has 15 amino acids. Germline lookup yields CDR1 MNHEY and CDR2 SVGAGI. Trimming took off 5 bases at V and 0 bases at J, with 14 bases between the two ends. CDR3 sequence reads: CASSPGGKSSYEQYF. CDR3 in DNA: TGTGCCAGCAGTCCCGGCGGGAAGAGCTCCTACGAGCAGTACTTC.

The chain is built from TRBV29-1 and TRBJ1-2, with D unresolved. Germline V gene sequence: CDR1 SQVTM, CDR2 ANQGSEA. CDR3 length: 12 residues. V gave up 2 bases and J gave up 2 bases, with 6 bases separating them. The CDR3 DNA follows: TGCAGCGTTGAATCCAGGAACTATGGCTACACCTTC. Translation gives CSVESRNYGYTF. Full variable domain (outside the CDR3, taken from reference TRBV29-1 and TRBJ1-2): SAVISQKPSRDICQRGTSLTIQCQVDSQVTMMFWYRQQPGQSLTLIATANQGSEATYESGFVIDKFPISRPNLTFSTLTVSNMSPEDSSIYLCSVESRNYGYTFGSGTRLTVV.